One sample yielded the 4 T cell receptor beta chains listed below, sequenced in a study of T cells in Graves' hyperthyroidism and ophthalmopathy. RNA transcripts yielded amplified TCR beta CDR3 regions. HTBI primers were the set used in a first-round RT-PCR of the TCR CDR3. TCRdb processed the multiplex PCR reads anew with MiXCR; each CDR3 protein has one entry. The sample has about 640,000 distinct CDR3 sequences; 40% to 55% are singletons. The sample taken for sequencing was peripheral blood or thyroid tissue (not recorded which). The origin of the receptors is an adult man with Graves' disease, either hyperthyroidism or ophthalmopathy (not recorded which).

Worth noting for this clonotype: The junction departs from the called germline gene at one end, perhaps through a read error. This chain joins TRBV4-1 and TRBJ2-2, with TRBD2 as a possible D gene (6 bases). Looked up from germline, CDR1 is MGHRA and CDR2 is YSYEKL. The CDR3 totals 14 residues. CDR3 sequence (DNA): TGTGCCAGCTTTTTGCAGGGAGGCACCGGGGAGCTGTTTTTT. This sequence encodes CASFLQGGTGELFF.

This chain connects TRBV7-9 to TRBJ1-2; D is undetermined. V was pared by 5 bases and J by 6 bases, with 13 bases between. This CDR3 has 13 amino acids. Germline V gene sequence: CDR1 SEHNR, CDR2 FQNEAQ (reference sequence). CDR3 DNA sequence: TGTGCCAGCAGCCACATAGGGCAAGATGGCTACACCTTC. As protein: CASSHIGQDGYTF.

CDR3 loop: CASSLTGSLDEQYF. The DNA of the CDR3 is TGTGCCAGCAGCCTGACAGGGTCTCTGGACGAGCAGTACTTC. V usage is TRBV2 and J usage is TRBJ2-7; 7 nucleotides agree with TRBD1. V shed 6 bases and J 5 bases; nucleotides not matched to a gene: 10. CDR1 SNHLY and CDR2 FYNNEI come from the germline V gene. This CDR3 spans 14 amino acids.

This clonotype came up many times. The chain has TRBV10-3 and TRBJ1-1; 7 bases map to TRBD1. CDR3 length: 13 amino acids. V gave up 8 bases and J gave up 4 bases; unmatched junction bases: 7. Germline assignment: CDR1 ENHRY and CDR2 SYGVKD. The CDR3 sequence is CAIAGTAGTEAFF. CDR3 DNA sequence: TGTGCCATCGCCGGGACAGCGGGCACTGAAGCTTTCTTT.